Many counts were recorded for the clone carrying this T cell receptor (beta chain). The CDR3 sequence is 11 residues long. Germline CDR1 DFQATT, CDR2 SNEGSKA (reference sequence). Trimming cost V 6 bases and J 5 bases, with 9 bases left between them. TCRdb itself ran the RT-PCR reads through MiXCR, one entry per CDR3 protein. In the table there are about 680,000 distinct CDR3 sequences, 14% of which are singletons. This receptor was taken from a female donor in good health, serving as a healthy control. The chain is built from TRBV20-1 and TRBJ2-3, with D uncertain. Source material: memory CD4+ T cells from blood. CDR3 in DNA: TGCAGTGCCCCCCTCGGAGATACGCAGTATTTT. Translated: CSAPLGDTQYF.